Sequencing of this TCR beta chain was carried out in a study of OX40 agonist ivuxolimab in advanced cancers. Study overall: Enrollees could have had prior anti-PD-1, anti-PD-L1 or anti-CTLA-4 therapy, which around 40% had received.

Study-level findings and limits: Both CD4+ and CD8+ T cell populations in blood had undergone clonal expansion by week 6 at 0.1 to 3.0 mg/kg. In CD8+ T cells, expanded clones were on average more numerous than in CD4+.

Sequencing was performed with immunoSEQ multiplex PCR; in TCRdb, only in-frame clones are kept and a portion is missing. The sample has roughly 53,000 clones, over 80% seen once; the top ten hold around an eighth. Of note for this clone: The antigen is unknown.

The TCR comes from an adult with an advanced solid tumor such as melanoma, head and neck, liver or kidney cancer. The sequencing used CD4+ or CD8+ T cells sorted from blood, collected in a trial of the OX40 agonist ivuxolimab.

The CDR3 sequence: CASSPRGGANEKLFF. The CDR3 region has the DNA TGTGCCAGCAGCCCGAGGGGGGGAGCTAATGAAAAACTGTTTTTT. The genes are TRBV2 and TRBJ1-4, with a possible D match to TRBD1 (6 bases). The length of the CDR3 is 15 residues. Between the trimmed V and J ends, which lost 6 bases and 3 bases, there was a span of 14 bases. The V gene's germline CDR1 is SNHLY and CDR2 FYNNEI.